This TCR beta chain is from a study of blood T cells in healthy people across ages. The germline V and J ends were trimmed by 4 bases and 3 bases, with 12 bases remaining between them. The germline V gene has CDR1 KGHSH and CDR2 LQKENI. This CDR3 contains 14 residues. The second PCR ran roughly 6 to 12 cycles with a sample-barcoded 5' primer and J-beta primers. TCRdb redid the calling of the 5' RACE reads with MiXCR, one entry per CDR3 protein. The sample records more than 1.4 million distinct CDR3 sequences, 42% being singletons. The clonotype was recovered from a woman younger than 30 in good health. The chain joins TRBV18 to TRBJ1-1; maybe TRBD1 (6 bases). The sequenced sample consisted of blood. CDR3 bases: TGTGCCAGCTCACAAACTTCAGGGGACACTGAAGCTTTCTTT. Protein sequence: CASSQTSGDTEAFF.